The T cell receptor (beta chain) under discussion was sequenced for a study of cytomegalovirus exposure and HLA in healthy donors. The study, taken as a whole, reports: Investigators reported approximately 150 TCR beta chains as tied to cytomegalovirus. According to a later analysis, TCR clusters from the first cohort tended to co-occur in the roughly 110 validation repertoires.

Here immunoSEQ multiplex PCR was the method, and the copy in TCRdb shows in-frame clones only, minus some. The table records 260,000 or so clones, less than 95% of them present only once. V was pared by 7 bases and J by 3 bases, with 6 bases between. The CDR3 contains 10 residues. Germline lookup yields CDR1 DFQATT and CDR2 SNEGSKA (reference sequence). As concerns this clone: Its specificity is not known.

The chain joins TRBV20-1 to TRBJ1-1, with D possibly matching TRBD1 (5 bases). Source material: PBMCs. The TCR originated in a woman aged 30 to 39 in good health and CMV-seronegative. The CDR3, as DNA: TGCAGTGGGGGGGACACTGAAGCTTTCTTT. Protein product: CSGGDTEAFF.